The rows below give T cell receptor beta chains drawn from one sample of a study of cytomegalovirus exposure and HLA in healthy donors. Clones were read by immunoSEQ multiplex PCR, and TCRdb kept only the in-frame ones, dropping some. Counted here are 150,000 to 200,000 clones, roughly 71% occurring once; the ten biggest clones make up under 3%. Sequencing was done on a sample of PBMCs. All receptors derive from a woman aged 50 to 65 in good health and CMV-seropositive. The CDR3 runs from the conserved cysteine through the conserved F or W. D genes are given only for firm matches. A clone size is listed for some rows: how often the clone was seen (once, few, many), or a class if it is expanded.

>.|TRBV9|TRBJ2-6|.
CASSPTGTGANVLTF
TGTGCCAGCAGCCCCACAGGGACTGGGGCCAACGTCCTGACTTTC
>.|TRBV9|TRBJ1-1|TRBD1
CASSQTGANTEAFF
TGTGCCAGCAGCCAGACAGGGGCGAACACTGAAGCTTTCTTT
>.|TRBV2|TRBJ1-3|.
CASSVRQGNSGNTIYF
TGTGCCAGCAGTGTGAGGCAGGGAAACTCTGGAAACACCATATATTTT
>.|TRBV7-8|TRBJ1-5|.
CASSLDFGGYSNQPQHF
TGTGCCAGCAGCTTAGACTTCGGGGGTTATAGCAATCAGCCCCAGCATTTT
>.|TRBV30|TRBJ2-7|TRBD1
CAWSETPGTGIHEQYF
TGTGCCTGGAGTGAGACCCCCGGGACAGGGATCCACGAGCAGTACTTC
>.|TRBV29-1|TRBJ2-3|.
CSVSGSSTDTQYF
TGCAGCGTTTCCGGGTCTAGCACAGATACGCAGTATTTT
>.|TRBV20-1|TRBJ2-1|.
CSARAGYEQFF
TGCAGTGCTAGAGCAGGGTACGAGCAGTTCTTC
>.|TRBV5-3|TRBJ2-5|TRBD1
CARSLGGQDPSGETQYF
TGTGCCAGAAGCTTGGGCGGACAGGATCCATCGGGGGAGACCCAGTACTTC
>.|TRBV13|TRBJ2-2|.
CASSTDELTGELFF
TGTGCCAGCAGCACAGATGAGCTCACCGGGGAGCTGTTTTTT
>.|TRBV25-1|TRBJ1-1|.
CASSEYGRANTEAFF
TGTGCCAGCAGTGAATACGGGAGGGCGAACACTGAAGCTTTCTTT
>.|TRBV7-8|TRBJ1-1|.
CASSLGGSTEAFF
TGTGCCAGCAGCTTGGGAGGGTCCACTGAAGCTTTCTTT
>.|TRBV7-9|TRBJ2-1|.
CASSPAYGGRGNEQFF
TGTGCCAGCAGCCCAGCGTATGGGGGCAGGGGCAATGAGCAGTTCTTC
>.|TRBV5-1|TRBJ2-5|.
CASSSEGLYQETQYF
TGCGCCAGCAGCTCTGAGGGATTGTACCAAGAGACCCAGTACTTC
>.|TRBV6-5|TRBJ1-1|.
CASSPGPRAGAFF
TGTGCCAGCAGCCCTGGGCCCCGGGCGGGGGCTTTCTTT
>once|TRBV5-4|TRBJ1-4|.
CASSLKGRGEKLFF
TGTGCCAGCAGCTTAAAAGGGCGGGGTGAAAAACTGTTTTTT
>.|TRBV19|TRBJ1-4|TRBD1
CASSHQGQAINEKLFF
TGTGCCAGTAGTCACCAAGGACAGGCGATAAATGAAAAACTGTTTTTT
>few|TRBV7-9|TRBJ2-7|TRBD1
CASSSLGQRFSYEQYF
TGTGCCAGCAGCTCTTTGGGACAGCGATTTTCCTACGAGCAGTACTTC
>.|TRBV7-4|TRBJ1-5|.
CASLPQHF
TGTGCCAGCCTTCCCCAGCATTTT
>.|TRBV2|TRBJ1-5|TRBD1
CASRGDRGGNQPQHF
TGTGCCAGCAGGGGGGACAGGGGTGGCAATCAGCCCCAGCATTTT
>.|TRBV5-8|TRBJ1-6|TRBD1
CASSLDMSTGVNSPLHF
TGTGCCAGCAGCTTGGATATGTCGACAGGGGTTAATTCACCCCTCCACTTT
>once|TRBV2|TRBJ2-2|TRBD1
CASREQGKGSGELFF
TGTGCCAGCAGGGAACAGGGGAAGGGTTCCGGGGAGCTGTTTTTT
>.|TRBV6-5|TRBJ1-1|.
CASSYSDTGAEAFF
TGTGCCAGCAGTTACTCGGACACAGGTGCTGAAGCTTTCTTT
>.|TRBV6-1|TRBJ2-7|.
CASTWQGVTYEQYF
TGTGCCAGCACCTGGCAGGGCGTCACCTACGAGCAGTACTTC
>.|TRBV21-1|TRBJ1-5|.
CASSKGGQPQHF
TGTGCCAGCAGCAAGGGAGGACAGCCCCAGCATTTT
>.|TRBV5-4|TRBJ1-2|TRBD1
CASSGGQGNYGYTF
TGTGCCAGCAGCGGGGGACAGGGTAACTATGGCTACACCTTC
>.|TRBV2|TRBJ2-5|TRBD2
CASLRGGEETQYF
TGTGCCAGCCTCCGCGGGGGTGAAGAGACCCAGTACTTC
>.|TRBV5-1|TRBJ2-5|.
CASSAPTPGAETQYF
TGCGCCAGCAGCGCCCCGACCCCGGGTGCCGAGACCCAGTACTTC
>.|TRBV18|TRBJ2-2|.
CASSRPGHNTGELFF
TGTGCCAGCTCAAGGCCGGGACACAACACCGGGGAGCTGTTTTTT
>.|TRBV10-3|TRBJ1-5|TRBD1
CAIRAGQGKGQPQHF
TGTGCCATCAGAGCCGGACAGGGGAAAGGTCAGCCCCAGCATTTT
>.|TRBV5-4|TRBJ1-5|TRBD1
CASSRDRDGPQHF
TGTGCCAGCAGCCGGGACAGAGATGGGCCCCAGCATTTT
>.|TRBV11-2|TRBJ1-1|.
CASSFRRANTEAFF
TGTGCCAGCAGCTTTCGCAGGGCGAACACTGAAGCTTTCTTT
>.|TRBV27|TRBJ1-1|TRBD1
CASSLRPGQGPNTEAFF
TGTGCCAGCAGTTTAAGGCCCGGACAGGGACCGAACACTGAAGCTTTCTTT
>.|TRBV30|TRBJ1-2|.
CAWRDRNYGYTF
TGTGCCTGGAGGGACAGAAACTATGGCTACACCTTC
>.|TRBV2|TRBJ2-1|.
CASSDGSGRQFF
TGTGCCAGCAGTGATGGTAGCGGCCGGCAGTTCTTC
>.|TRBV27|TRBJ2-1|TRBD2
CASSLRGGAGNEQFF
TGTGCCAGCAGTTTACGCGGGGGGGCCGGGAATGAGCAGTTCTTC
>.|TRBV5-1|TRBJ2-5|TRBD1
CASSRGTGQETQYF
TGCGCCAGCAGCCGAGGGACAGGTCAAGAGACCCAGTACTTC
>few|TRBV5-1|TRBJ1-4|.
CASRSGDEKLFF
TGCGCCAGCAGATCAGGGGATGAAAAACTGTTTTTT